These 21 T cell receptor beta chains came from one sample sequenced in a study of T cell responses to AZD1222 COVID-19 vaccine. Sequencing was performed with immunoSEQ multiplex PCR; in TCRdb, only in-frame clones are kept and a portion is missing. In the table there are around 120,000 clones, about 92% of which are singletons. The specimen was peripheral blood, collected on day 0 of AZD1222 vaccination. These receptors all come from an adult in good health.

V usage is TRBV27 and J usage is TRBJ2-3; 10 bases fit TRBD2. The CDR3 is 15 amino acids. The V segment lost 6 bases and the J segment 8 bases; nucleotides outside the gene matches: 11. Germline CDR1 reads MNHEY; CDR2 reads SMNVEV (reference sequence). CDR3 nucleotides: TGTGCCAGCAGAAGTCTAGCGGGAGATAGGGGTACGCAGTATTTT. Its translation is CASRSLAGDRGTQYF.

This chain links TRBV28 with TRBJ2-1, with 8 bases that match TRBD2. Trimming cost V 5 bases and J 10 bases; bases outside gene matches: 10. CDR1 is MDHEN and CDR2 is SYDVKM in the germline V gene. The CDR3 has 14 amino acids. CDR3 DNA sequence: TGTGCCAGCAGTCCCCGGTTTGAGCGGGAGGAGCAGTTCTTC. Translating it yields CASSPRFEREEQFF.

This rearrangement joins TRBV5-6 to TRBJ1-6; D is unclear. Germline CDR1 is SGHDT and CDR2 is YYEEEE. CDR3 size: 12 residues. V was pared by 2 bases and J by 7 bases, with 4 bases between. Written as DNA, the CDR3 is TGTGCCAGCAGCTTAAGGAATTCACCCCTCCACTTT. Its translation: CASSLRNSPLHF.

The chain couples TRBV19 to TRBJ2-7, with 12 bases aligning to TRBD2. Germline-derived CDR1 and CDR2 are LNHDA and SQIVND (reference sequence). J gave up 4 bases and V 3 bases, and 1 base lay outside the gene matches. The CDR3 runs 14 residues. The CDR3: CASSIGTSGYEQYF. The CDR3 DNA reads TGTGCCAGTAGTATTGGGACTAGCGGGTACGAGCAGTACTTC.

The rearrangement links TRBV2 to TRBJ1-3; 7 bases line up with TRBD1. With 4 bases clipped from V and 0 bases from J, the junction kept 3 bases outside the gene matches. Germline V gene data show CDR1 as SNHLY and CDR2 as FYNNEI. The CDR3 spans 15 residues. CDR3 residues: CASSGDRASGNTIYF. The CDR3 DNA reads TGTGCCAGCAGTGGAGACAGGGCCTCTGGAAACACCATATATTTT.

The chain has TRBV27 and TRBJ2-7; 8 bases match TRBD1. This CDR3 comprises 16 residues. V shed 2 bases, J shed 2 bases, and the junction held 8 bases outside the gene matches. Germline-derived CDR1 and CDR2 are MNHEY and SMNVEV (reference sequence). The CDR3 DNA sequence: TGTGCCAGCAGTTTACCCTGGACAGGGTCTCCCTACGAGCAGTACTTC. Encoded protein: CASSLPWTGSPYEQYF.

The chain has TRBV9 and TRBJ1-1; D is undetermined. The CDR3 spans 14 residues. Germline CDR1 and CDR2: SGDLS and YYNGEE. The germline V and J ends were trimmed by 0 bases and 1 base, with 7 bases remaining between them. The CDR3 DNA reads TGTGCCAGCAGCGTAGTGGGTAAGAACACTGAAGCTTTCTTT. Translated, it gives CASSVVGKNTEAFF.

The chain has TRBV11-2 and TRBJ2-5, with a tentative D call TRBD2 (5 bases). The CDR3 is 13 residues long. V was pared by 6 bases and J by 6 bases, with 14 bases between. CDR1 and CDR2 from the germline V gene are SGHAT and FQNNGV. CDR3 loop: CASRALAKKTQYF. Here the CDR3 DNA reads TGTGCCAGCAGGGCGCTAGCCAAAAAGACCCAGTACTTC.

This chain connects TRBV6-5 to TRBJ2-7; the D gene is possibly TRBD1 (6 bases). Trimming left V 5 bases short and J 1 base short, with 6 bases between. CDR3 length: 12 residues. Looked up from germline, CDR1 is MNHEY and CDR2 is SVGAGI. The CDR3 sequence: CASSTGSYEQYF. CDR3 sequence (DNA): TGTGCCAGCAGTACAGGGTCCTACGAGCAGTACTTC.

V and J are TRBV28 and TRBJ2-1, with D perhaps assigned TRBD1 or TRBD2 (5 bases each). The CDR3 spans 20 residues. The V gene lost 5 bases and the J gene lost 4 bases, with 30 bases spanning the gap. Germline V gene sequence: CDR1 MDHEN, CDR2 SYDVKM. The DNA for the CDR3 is TGTGCCAGCAGTGCCTTCAGGGATTCGAGTTTTTCGGGGATATACAATGAGCAGTTCTTC. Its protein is CASSAFRDSSFSGIYNEQFF.

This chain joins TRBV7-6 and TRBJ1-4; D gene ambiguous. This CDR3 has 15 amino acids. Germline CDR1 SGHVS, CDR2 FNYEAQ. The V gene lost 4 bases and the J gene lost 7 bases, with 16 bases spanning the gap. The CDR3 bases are TGTGCCAGCAGCTCCTACGGGCGGCTCGGTGAAAAACTGTTTTTT. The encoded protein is CASSSYGRLGEKLFF.

Here the CDR3 DNA reads TGCGCCAGCAGCGATACAGGGATTGAGCAGTTCTTC. Amino acids: CASSDTGIEQFF. The rearrangement links TRBV5-1 to TRBJ2-1; perhaps TRBD1 as D (6 bases). Germline V gives CDR1 SGHRS, CDR2 YFSETQ. V shed 4 bases and J shed 9 bases, with 11 bases lying between them. The CDR3 has 12 residues.

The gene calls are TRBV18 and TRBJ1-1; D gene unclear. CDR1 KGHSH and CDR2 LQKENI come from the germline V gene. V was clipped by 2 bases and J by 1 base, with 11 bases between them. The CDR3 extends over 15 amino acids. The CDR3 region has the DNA TGTGCCAGCTCACCAAGCCGCCAGACGAACACTGAAGCTTTCTTT. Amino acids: CASSPSRQTNTEAFF.

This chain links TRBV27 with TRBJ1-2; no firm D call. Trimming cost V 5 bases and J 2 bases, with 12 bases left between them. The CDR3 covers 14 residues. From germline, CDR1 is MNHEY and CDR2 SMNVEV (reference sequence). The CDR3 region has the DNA TGTGCCAGCAGTCCCTCGGCGGGAAACTATGGCTACACCTTC. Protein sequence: CASSPSAGNYGYTF.

The CDR3 DNA sequence: TGTGCCAGCAGCTTGGCCGGGGGTGGTGAGCCCCAGCATTTT. The encoded protein is CASSLAGGGEPQHF. This rearrangement joins TRBV5-4 to TRBJ1-5, with a tentative D call TRBD1 (5 bases). From germline, CDR1 is SGHNT and CDR2 YYREEE (reference sequence). The CDR3 extends over 14 amino acids. Trimming took off 0 bases at V and 8 bases at J, with 12 bases between the two ends.

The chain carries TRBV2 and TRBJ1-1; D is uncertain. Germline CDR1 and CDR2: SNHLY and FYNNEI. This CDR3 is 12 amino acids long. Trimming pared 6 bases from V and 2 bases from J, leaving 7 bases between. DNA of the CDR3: TGTGCCAGCAGGAGATTAAACACTGAAGCTTTCTTT. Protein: CASRRLNTEAFF.

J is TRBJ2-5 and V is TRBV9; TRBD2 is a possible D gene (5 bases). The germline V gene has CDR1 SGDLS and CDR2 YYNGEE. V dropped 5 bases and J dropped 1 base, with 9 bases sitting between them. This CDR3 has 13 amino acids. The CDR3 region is CASSPLGQETQYF. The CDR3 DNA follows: TGTGCCAGCAGTCCACTAGGCCAAGAGACCCAGTACTTC.

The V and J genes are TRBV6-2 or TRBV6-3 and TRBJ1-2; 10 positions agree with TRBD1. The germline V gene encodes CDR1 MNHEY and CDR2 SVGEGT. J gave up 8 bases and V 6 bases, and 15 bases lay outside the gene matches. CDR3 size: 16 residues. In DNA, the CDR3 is TGTGCCAGCAGCTCCACCCCGGACAGGGGGGGAAGGGGCTACACCTTC. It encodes CASSSTPDRGGRGYTF.

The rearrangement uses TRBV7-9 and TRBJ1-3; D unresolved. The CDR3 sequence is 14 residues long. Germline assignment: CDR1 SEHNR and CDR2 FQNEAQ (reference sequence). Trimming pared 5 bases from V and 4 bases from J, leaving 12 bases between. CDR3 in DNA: TGTGCCAGCAGCGCCCCTTCCAAGGGAAACACCATATATTTT. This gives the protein CASSAPSKGNTIYF. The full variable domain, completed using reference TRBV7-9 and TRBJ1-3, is DTGVSQNPRHKITKRGQNVTFRCDPISEHNRLYWYRQTLGQGPEFLTYFQNEAQLEKSRLLSDRFSAERPKGSFSTLEIQRTEQGDSAMYLCASSAPSKGNTIYFGEGSWLTVV.

The chain's CDR3 is CASSPPGPLQYF. In nucleotides, the CDR3 is TGTGCCAGCAGTCCCCCCGGGCCTCTGCAGTACTTC. This chain links TRBV28 with TRBJ2-7; D unresolved. V shed 5 bases and J shed 9 bases, with 14 bases lying between them. Germline V CDR1 and CDR2: MDHEN, SYDVKM. The CDR3 consists of 12 residues.

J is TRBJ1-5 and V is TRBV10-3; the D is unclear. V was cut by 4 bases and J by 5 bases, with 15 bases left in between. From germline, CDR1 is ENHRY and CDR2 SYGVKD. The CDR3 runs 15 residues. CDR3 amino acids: CAISAGSPEDQPQHF. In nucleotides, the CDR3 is TGTGCCATCAGTGCGGGCAGCCCCGAAGATCAGCCCCAGCATTTT.